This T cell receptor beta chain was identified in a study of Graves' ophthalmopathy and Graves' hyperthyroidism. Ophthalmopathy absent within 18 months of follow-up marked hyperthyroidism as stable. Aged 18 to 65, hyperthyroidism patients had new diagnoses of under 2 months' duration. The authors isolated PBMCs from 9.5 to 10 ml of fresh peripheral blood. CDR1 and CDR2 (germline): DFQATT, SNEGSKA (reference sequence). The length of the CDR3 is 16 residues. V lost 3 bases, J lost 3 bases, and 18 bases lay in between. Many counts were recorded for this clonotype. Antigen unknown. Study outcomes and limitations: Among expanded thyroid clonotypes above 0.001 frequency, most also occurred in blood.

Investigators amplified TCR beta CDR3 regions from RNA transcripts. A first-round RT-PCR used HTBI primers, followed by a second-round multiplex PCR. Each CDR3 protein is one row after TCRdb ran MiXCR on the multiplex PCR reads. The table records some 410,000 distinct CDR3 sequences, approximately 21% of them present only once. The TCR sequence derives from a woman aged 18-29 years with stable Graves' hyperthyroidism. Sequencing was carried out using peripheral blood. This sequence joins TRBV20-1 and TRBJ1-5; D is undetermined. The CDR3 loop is CSASAPSGFHNQPQHF. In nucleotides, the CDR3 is TGCAGTGCTAGTGCCCCGAGCGGATTCCACAATCAGCCCCAGCATTTT.